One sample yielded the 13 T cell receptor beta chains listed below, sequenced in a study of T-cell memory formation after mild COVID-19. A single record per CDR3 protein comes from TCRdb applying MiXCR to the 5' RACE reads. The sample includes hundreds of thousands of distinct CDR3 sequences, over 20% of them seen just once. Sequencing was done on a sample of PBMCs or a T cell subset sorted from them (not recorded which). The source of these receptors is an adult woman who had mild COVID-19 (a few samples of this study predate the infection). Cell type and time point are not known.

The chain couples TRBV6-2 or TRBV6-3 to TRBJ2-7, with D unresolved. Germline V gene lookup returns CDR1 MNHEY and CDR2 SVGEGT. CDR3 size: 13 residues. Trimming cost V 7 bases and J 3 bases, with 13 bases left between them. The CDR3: CASTHGSLYEQYF. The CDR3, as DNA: TGTGCCAGCACCCACGGCAGCCTCTACGAGCAGTACTTC.

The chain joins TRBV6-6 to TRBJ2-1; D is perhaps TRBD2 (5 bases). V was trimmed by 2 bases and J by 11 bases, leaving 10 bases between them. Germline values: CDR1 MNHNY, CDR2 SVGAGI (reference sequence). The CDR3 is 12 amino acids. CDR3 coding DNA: TGTGCCAGCAGTTACGACGGGAACCAGCAGTTCTTC. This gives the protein CASSYDGNQQFF.

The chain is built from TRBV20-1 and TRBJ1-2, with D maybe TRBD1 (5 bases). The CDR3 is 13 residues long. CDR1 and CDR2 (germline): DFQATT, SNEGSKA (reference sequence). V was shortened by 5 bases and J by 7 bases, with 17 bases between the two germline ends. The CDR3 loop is CSAQSGGVGGYTF. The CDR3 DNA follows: TGCAGTGCTCAATCGGGAGGGGTTGGTGGCTACACCTTC.

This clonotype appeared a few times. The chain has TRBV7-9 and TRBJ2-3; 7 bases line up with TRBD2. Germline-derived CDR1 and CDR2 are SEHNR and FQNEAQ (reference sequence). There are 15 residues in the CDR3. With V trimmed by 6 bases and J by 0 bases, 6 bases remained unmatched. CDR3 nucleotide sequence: TGTGCCAGCAGTCCCGGGGGGAGTAGCACAGATACGCAGTATTTT. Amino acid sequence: CASSPGGSSTDTQYF.

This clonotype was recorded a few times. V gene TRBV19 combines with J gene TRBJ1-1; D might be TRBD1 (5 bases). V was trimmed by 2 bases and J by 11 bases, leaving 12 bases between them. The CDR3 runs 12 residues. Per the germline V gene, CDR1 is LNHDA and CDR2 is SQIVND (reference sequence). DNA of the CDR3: TGTGCCAGTAGTATAACCGGGACTTATGCTTTCTTT. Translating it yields CASSITGTYAFF.

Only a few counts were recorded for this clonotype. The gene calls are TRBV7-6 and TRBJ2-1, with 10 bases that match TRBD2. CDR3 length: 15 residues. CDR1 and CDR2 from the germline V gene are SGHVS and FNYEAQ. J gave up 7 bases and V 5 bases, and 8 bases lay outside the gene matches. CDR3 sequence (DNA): TGTGCCAGCAGCCCAAGCGGGGGGGCAAGTAATGAGCAGTTCTTC. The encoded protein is CASSPSGGASNEQFF.

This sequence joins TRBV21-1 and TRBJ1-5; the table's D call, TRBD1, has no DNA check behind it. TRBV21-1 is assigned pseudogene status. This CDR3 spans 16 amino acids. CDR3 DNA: TGTGCCAGCAGCTTTCCCGGGACAGGGGGCTTTCAGCCCCAGCATTTT. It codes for CASSFPGTGGFQPQHF.

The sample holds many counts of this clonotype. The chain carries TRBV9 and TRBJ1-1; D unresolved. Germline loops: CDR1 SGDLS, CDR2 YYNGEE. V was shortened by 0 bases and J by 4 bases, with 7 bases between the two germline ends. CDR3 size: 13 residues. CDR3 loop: CASSVGVVTEAFF. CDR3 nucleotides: TGTGCCAGCAGCGTAGGGGTGGTCACTGAAGCTTTCTTT.

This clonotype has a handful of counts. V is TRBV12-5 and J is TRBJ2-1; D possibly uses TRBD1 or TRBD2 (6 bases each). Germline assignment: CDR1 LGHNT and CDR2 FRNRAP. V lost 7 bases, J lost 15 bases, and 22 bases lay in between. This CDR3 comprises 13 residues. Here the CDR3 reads CASALSGTQGSFF. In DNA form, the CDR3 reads TGTGCTAGTGCCCTATCCGGGACTCAGGGGTCGTTCTTC. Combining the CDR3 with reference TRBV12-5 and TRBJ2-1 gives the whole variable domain DARVTQTPRHKVTEMGQEVTMRCQPILGHNTVFWYRQTMMQGLELLAYFRNRAPLDDSGMPKDRFSAEMPDATLATLKIQPSEPRDSAVYFCASALSGTQGSFFGPGTRLTVL.

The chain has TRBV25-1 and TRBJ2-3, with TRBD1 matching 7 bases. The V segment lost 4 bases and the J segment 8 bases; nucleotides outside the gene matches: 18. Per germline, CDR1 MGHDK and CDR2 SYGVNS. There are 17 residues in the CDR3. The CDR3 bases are TGTGCCAGCAGTGGAGACCCACAGTCGACAGGGTGGACTACGCAGTATTTT. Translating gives CASSGDPQSTGWTTQYF.

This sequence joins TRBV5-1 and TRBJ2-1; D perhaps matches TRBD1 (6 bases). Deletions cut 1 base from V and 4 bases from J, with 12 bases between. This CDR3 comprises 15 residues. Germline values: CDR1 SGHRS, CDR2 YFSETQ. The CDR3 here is CASSLSGGLYNEQFF. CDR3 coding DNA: TGCGCCAGCAGCTTGTCTGGGGGCCTTTACAATGAGCAGTTCTTC.

For the CDR3, the DNA is TGTGCCAGCAGCGTACTTATAGGACAGGGGGCCGATGGCTACACCTTC. Translated, it gives CASSVLIGQGADGYTF. This chain connects TRBV9 to TRBJ1-2; 11 positions agree with TRBD1. The V segment lost 1 base and the J segment 6 bases; nucleotides outside the gene matches: 8. The V gene's germline CDR1 is SGDLS and CDR2 YYNGEE. This CDR3 is built from 16 residues.

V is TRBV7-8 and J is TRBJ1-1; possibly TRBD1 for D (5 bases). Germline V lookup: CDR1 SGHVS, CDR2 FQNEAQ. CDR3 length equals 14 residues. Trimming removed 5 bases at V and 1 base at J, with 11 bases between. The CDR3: CASSEGLWNTEAFF. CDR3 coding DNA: TGTGCCAGCAGCGAGGGACTTTGGAACACTGAAGCTTTCTTT. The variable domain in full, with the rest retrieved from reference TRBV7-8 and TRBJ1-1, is GAGVSQSPRYKVAKRGQDVALRCDPISGHVSLFWYQQALGQGPEFLTYFQNEAQLDKSGLPSDRFFAERPEGSVSTLKIQRTQQEDSAVYLCASSEGLWNTEAFFGQGTRLTVV.